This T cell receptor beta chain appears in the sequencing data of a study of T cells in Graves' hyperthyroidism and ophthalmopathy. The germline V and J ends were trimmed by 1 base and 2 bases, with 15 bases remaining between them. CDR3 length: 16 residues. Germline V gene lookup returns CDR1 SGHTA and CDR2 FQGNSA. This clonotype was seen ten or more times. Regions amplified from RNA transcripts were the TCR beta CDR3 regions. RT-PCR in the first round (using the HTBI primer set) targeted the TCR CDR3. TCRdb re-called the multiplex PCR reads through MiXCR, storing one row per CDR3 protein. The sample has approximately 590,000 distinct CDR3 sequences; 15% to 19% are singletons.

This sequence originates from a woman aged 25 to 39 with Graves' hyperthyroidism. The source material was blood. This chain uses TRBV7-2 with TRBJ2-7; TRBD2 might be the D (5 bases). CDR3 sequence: CASSLGVAGDTYEQYF. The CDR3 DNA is TGTGCCAGCAGCTTAGGAGTGGCGGGTGATACCTACGAGCAGTACTTC.